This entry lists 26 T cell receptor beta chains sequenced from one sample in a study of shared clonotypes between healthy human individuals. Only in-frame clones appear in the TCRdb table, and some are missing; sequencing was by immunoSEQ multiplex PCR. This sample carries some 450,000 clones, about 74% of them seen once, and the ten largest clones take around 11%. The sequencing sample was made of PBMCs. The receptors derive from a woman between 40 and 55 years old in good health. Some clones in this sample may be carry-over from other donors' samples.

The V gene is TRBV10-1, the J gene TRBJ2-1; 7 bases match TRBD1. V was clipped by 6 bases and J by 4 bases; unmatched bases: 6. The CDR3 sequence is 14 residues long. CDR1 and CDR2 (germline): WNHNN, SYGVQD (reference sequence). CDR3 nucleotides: TGCGCCAGCAGGGGGACAGACGAATACAATGAGCAGTTCTTC. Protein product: CASRGTDEYNEQFF.

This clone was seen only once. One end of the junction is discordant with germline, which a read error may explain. Here the CDR3 reads CASRSGTDTGGLFF. In nucleotides, the CDR3 is TGCGCCAGCAGGTCAGGGACGGACACCGGGGGGCTGTTTTTT. V is TRBV6-6 and J is TRBJ2-2, with D perhaps TRBD2 (6 bases). CDR1 is MNHNY, CDR2 SVGAGI, per germline (reference sequence). The CDR3 spans 14 residues.

CDR3 sequence reads: CAWSARLAGVHNEQFF. The DNA for the CDR3 is TGTGCCTGGAGCGCCAGACTAGCGGGAGTGCACAATGAGCAGTTCTTC. The genes are TRBV30 and TRBJ2-1; 12 positions agree with TRBD2. This CDR3 has 16 amino acids. V lost 3 bases and J lost 5; bases outside the gene matches: 8. Germline V gene data show CDR1 as GTSNPN and CDR2 as SVGIG (reference sequence).

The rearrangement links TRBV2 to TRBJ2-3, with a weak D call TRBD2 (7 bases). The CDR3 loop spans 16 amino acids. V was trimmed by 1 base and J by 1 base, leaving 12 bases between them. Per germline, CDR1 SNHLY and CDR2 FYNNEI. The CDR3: CASSEGRGAGTDTQYF. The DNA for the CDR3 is TGTGCCAGCAGTGAAGGACGGGGGGCCGGCACAGATACGCAGTATTTT.

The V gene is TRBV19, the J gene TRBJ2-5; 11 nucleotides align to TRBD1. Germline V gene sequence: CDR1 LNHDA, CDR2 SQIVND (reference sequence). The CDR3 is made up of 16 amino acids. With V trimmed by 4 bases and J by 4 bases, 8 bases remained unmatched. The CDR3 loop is CASSRRTGGGRETQYF. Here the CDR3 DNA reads TGTGCCAGTAGTAGGAGGACAGGGGGCGGCAGAGAGACCCAGTACTTC. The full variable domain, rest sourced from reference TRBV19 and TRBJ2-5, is DGGITQSPKYLFRKEGQNVTLSCEQNLNHDAMYWYRQDPGQGLRLIYYSQIVNDFQKGDIAEGYSVSREKKESFPLTVTSAQKNPTAFYLCASSRRTGGGRETQYFGPGTRLLVL.

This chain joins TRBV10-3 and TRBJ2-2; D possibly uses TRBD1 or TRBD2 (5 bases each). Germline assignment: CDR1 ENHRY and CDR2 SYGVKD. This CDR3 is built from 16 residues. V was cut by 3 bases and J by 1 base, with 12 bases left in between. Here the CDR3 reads CAISDPGTVNTGELFF. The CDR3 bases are TGTGCCATCAGTGACCCCGGGACGGTGAACACCGGGGAGCTGTTTTTT.

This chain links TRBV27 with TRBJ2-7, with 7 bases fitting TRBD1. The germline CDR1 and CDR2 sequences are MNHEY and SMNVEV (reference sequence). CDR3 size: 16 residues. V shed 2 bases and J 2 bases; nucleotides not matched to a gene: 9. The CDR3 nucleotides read TGTGCCAGCAGTTTAAGGATCGGGCAGGGGGCCTACGAGCAGTACTTC. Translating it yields CASSLRIGQGAYEQYF.

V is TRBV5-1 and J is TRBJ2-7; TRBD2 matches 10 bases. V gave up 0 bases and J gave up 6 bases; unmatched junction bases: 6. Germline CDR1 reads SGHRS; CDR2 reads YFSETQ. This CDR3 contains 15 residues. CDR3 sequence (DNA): TGCGCCAGCAGCTTGGTTAGCGGGAGGATGGGCGAGCAGTACTTC. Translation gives CASSLVSGRMGEQYF.

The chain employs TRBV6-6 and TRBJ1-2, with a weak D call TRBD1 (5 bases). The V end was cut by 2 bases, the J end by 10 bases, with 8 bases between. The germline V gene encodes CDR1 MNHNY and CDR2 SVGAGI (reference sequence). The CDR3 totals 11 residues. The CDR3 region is CASSYGGYYTF. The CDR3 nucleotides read TGTGCCAGCAGTTACGGGGGATACTACACCTTC.

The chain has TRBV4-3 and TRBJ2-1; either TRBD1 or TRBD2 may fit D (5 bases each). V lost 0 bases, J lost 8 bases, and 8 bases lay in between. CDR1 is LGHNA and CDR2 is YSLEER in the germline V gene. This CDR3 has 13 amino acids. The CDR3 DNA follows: TGCGCCAGCAGCCAAGAGAGGGGCGATGAGCAGTTCTTC. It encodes CASSQERGDEQFF.

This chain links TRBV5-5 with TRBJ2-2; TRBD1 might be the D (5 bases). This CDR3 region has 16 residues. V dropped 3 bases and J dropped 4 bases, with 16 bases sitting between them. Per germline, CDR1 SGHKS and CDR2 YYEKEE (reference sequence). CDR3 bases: TGTGCCAGCAGCTCCCCTTGGGGCCAGGGCACCGGGGAGCTGTTTTTT. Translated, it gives CASSSPWGQGTGELFF.

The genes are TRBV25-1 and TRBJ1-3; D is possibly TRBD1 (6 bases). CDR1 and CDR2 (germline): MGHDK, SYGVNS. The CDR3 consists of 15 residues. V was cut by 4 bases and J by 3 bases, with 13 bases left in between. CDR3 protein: CASSVGGLGGNTIYF. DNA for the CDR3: TGTGCCAGCAGTGTTGGGGGGCTGGGTGGAAACACCATATATTTT.

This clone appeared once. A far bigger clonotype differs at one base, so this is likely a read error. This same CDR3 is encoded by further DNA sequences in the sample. The CDR3 is CAIRGRDGEKLFF. The CDR3 DNA reads as TGTGCCATCAGGGGCAGGGATGGGGAAAAACTGTTTTTC. The rearrangement uses TRBV10-3 and TRBJ1-4, with D maybe TRBD1 (5 bases). Germline-derived CDR1 and CDR2 are ENHRY and SYGVKD. This CDR3 contains 13 residues.

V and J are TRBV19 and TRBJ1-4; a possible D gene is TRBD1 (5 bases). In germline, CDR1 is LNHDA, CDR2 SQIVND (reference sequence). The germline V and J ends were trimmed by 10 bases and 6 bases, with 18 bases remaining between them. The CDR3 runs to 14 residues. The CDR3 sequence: CATAVTASDEKLFF. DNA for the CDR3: TGTGCCACTGCAGTGACAGCATCGGATGAAAAACTGTTTTTT. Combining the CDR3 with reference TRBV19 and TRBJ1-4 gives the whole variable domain DGGITQSPKYLFRKEGQNVTLSCEQNLNHDAMYWYRQDPGQGLRLIYYSQIVNDFQKGDIAEGYSVSREKKESFPLTVTSAQKNPTAFYLCATAVTASDEKLFFGSGTQLSVL.

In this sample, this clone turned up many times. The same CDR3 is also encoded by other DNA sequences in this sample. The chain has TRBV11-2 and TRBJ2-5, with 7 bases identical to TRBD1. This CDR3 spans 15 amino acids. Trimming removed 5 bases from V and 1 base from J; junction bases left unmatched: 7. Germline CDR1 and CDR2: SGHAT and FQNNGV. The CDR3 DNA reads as TGTGCCAGCAGCCTAGCCGGGACAGCCCAAGAGACCCAGTACTTC. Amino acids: CASSLAGTAQETQYF.

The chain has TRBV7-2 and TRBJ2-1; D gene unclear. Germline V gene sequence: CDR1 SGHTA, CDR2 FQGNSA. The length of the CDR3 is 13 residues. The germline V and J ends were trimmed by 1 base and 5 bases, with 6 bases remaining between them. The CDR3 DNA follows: TGTGCCAGCAGCTTAGTGGCACACAATGAGCAGTTCTTC. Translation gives CASSLVAHNEQFF.

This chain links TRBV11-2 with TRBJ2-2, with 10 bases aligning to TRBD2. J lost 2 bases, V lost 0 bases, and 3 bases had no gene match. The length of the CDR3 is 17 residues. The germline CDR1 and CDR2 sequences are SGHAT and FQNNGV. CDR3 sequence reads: CASSLDPLAGNTGELFF. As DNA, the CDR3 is TGTGCCAGCAGCTTAGACCCACTAGCGGGAAACACCGGGGAGCTGTTTTTT. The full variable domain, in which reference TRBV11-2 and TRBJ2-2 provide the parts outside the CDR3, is EAGVAQSPRYKIIEKRQSVAFWCNPISGHATLYWYQQILGQGPKLLIQFQNNGVVDDSQLPKDRFSAERLKGVDSTLKIQPAKLEDSAVYLCASSLDPLAGNTGELFFGEGSRLTVL.

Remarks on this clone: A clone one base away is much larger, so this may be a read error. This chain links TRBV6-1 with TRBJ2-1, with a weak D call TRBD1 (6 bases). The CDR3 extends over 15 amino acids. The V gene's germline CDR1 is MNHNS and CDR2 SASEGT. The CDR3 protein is CASSLEVGALNEQLF. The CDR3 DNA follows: TGTGCCAGCAGCCTGGAGGTGGGGGCTTTAAATGAGCAGCTCTTC.

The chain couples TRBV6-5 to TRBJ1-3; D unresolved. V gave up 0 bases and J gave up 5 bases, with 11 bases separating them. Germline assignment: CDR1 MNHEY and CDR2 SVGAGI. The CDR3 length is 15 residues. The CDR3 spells CASSYSSQARNTIYF. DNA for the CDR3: TGTGCCAGCAGTTACTCGTCCCAGGCGAGAAACACCATATATTTT.

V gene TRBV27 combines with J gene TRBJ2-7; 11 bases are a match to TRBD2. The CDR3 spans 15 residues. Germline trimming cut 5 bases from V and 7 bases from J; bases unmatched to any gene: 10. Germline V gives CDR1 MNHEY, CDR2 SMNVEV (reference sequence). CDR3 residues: CASSLGTSGRGEQYF. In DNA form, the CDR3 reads TGTGCCAGCAGTCTCGGGACTAGCGGAAGGGGGGAGCAGTACTTC.

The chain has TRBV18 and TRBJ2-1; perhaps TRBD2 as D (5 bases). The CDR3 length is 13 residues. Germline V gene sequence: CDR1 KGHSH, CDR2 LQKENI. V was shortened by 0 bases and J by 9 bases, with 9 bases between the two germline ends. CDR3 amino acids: CASSPPGSVEQFF. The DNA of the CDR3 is TGTGCCAGCTCACCACCGGGGAGCGTTGAGCAGTTCTTC.

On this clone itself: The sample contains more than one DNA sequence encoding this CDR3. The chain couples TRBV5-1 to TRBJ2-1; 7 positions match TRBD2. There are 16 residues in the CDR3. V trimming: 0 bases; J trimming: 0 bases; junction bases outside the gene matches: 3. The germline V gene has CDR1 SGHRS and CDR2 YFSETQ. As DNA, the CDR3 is TGCGCCAGCAGCTTGGTTGCTAGCGGCTCCTACAATGAGCAGTTCTTC. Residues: CASSLVASGSYNEQFF.

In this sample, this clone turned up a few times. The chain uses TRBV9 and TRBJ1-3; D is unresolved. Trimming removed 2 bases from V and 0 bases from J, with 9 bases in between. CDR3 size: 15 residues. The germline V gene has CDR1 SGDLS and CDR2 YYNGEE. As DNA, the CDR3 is TGTGCCAGCAGCGTTACACAGAGCTCTGGAAACACCATATATTTT. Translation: CASSVTQSSGNTIYF. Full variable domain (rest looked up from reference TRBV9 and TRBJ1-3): DSGVTQTPKHLITATGQRVTLRCSPRSGDLSVYWYQQSLDQGLQFLIQYYNGEERAKGNILERFSAQQFPDLHSELNLSSLELGDSALYFCASSVTQSSGNTIYFGEGSWLTVV.

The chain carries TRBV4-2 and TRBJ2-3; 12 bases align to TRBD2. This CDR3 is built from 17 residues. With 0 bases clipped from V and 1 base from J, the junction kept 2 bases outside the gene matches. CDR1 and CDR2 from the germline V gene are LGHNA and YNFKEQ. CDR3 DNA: TGTGCCAGCAGCCAAGAGGGACTAGCGGGCCGCACAGATACGCAGTATTTT. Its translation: CASSQEGLAGRTDTQYF.

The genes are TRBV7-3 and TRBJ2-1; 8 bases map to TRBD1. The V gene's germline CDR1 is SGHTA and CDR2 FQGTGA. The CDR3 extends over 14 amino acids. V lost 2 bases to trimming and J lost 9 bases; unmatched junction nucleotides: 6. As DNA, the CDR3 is TGTGCCAGCAGCTTAGGACAGGGTATGGGTGAGCAGTTCTTC. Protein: CASSLGQGMGEQFF.

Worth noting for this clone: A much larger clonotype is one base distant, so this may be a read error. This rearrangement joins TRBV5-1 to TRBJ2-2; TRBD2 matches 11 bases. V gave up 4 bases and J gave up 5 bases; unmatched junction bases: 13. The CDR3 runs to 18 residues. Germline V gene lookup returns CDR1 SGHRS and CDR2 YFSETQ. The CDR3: CASSRDGSGRADTGELFF. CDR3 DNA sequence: TGCGCCAGCAGCCGGGACGGTAGCGGGAGGGCCGATACCGGGGAGCTGTTTTTT.